Presented here are 8 T cell receptor beta chains from one specimen sequenced in a study of cytomegalovirus exposure and HLA in healthy donors. The PCR was carried out with 60 Vbeta primers and 13 Jbeta primers. Clones were read by immunoSEQ multiplex PCR, and TCRdb kept only the in-frame ones, dropping some. The sample yields around 140,000 clones, roughly 80% seen once. The sequenced sample was PBMCs. Every receptor here comes from a woman in her twenties or thirties in good health and CMV-seronegative.

V usage is TRBV6-1 and J usage is TRBJ1-2, with D possibly being TRBD1 (6 bases). The germline gives CDR1 MNHNS, CDR2 SASEGT. The CDR3 is made up of 14 amino acids. V lost 5 bases and J lost 4, with 14 bases in between. In nucleotides, the CDR3 is TGTGCCAGCAGTAGACAGGTTTTACTCTATGGCTACACCTTC. This gives the protein CASSRQVLLYGYTF.

This clone was recorded a few times. The J gene is TRBJ2-7, the V gene TRBV10-3, with 8 bases aligning to TRBD1. Trimming at V came to 6 bases and at J to 2 bases, leaving 3 bases not matched to a gene. The CDR3 loop spans 13 amino acids. Germline V gives CDR1 ENHRY, CDR2 SYGVKD. The CDR3 nucleotides read TGTGCCATCAGGCAGGGGGCTCCCTACGAGCAGTACTTC. Amino acid sequence: CAIRQGAPYEQYF.

The chain couples TRBV18 to TRBJ2-3; D is undetermined. The V and J ends lost 3 bases and 1 base respectively, with 20 bases between them. From germline, CDR1 is KGHSH and CDR2 LQKENI. CDR3 length: 18 amino acids. Written as DNA, the CDR3 is TGTGCCAGCTCACCCTCACAAGAGTCGTCAGGCCGCACAGATACGCAGTATTTT. Translation: CASSPSQESSGRTDTQYF.

J is TRBJ2-6 and V is TRBV10-3; D is possibly TRBD2 (5 bases). V lost 2 bases and J lost 1, with 15 bases in between. Germline values: CDR1 ENHRY, CDR2 SYGVKD. The CDR3 is 18 amino acids. CDR3 sequence (DNA): TGTGCCATCAGTGAGGGGTTAGCGAGATTATCTGGGGCCAACGTCCTGACTTTC. Protein sequence: CAISEGLARLSGANVLTF.

The chain has TRBV30 and TRBJ2-5; 7 bases agree with TRBD1. The J call may be faulty, since TRBJ2-7 better matches the DNA end. The germline V gene encodes CDR1 GTSNPN and CDR2 SVGIG (reference sequence). The length of the CDR3 is 12 residues. The CDR3 bases are TGTGCCTGGAGTGCACAGGGGTACGAGCAGTACTTC. Amino acids: CAWSAQGYEQYF.

The CDR3 region has the DNA TGTGCCAGTAGCAAAACAGGGGGACGTAGTTATGGCTACACCTTC. Translated: CASSKTGGRSYGYTF. The rearrangement uses TRBV19 and TRBJ1-2; TRBD1 matches at 8 bases. Germline V gives CDR1 LNHDA, CDR2 SQIVND (reference sequence). This CDR3 is 15 amino acids long. V lost 6 bases, J lost 5 bases, and 11 bases stayed unmatched.

The gene calls are TRBV6-5 and TRBJ1-6, with 7 positions matching TRBD1. J gave up 7 bases and V 5 bases, and 8 bases lay outside the gene matches. CDR3 length: 15 residues. Germline V CDR1 and CDR2: MNHEY, SVGAGI. DNA of the CDR3: TGTGCCAGCAGTACCGGGACAGAGGGGAATTCACCCCTCCACTTT. Protein: CASSTGTEGNSPLHF.

The sample holds a few counts of this clone. The chain recombines TRBV10-3 with TRBJ1-2, with D tentatively TRBD1 (5 bases). Germline-derived CDR1 and CDR2 are ENHRY and SYGVKD. V was pared by 4 bases and J by 8 bases, with 11 bases between. This CDR3 contains 12 residues. The CDR3 spells CAISGGPRGYTF. In nucleotides, the CDR3 is TGTGCCATCAGTGGGGGCCCGCGGGGCTACACCTTC.